One T cell receptor beta chain is described in this entry. Its antigen specificity is not known. No clone much larger than this one lies a single base away; base qualities are absent. Receptor libraries were prepared by the immunoSEQ multiplex PCR assay. In TCRdb, the immuneACCESS table is reduced to in-frame sequences with V and J assigned. These tables do not hold every clone; where another copy was compared, an unresolved V gene accounts for under half, and the others remain unexplained. This sample has 20,000 to 25,000 clones in its table, and around 92% of those were observed once. Jointly, the top ten make up about 0.87% of the sample. The record originates from a study of T cell repertoires and Cas9 in healthy adults (dated by TCRdb to 2016 to 2018). Study-wide context: Within the CD4 and CD8 compartments, SpCas9-reactive T cells were assessed for multi-effector potency, cytotoxicity and lineage determination. The study examined preexisting T cell immunity against the Streptococcus pyogenes Cas9 nuclease (SpCas9) used in CRISPR gene editing. Findings and caveats that apply to the study as a whole: Proliferation and function of SpCas9-reactive effector T cells were reported to be mitigated in vitro by SpCas9-reactive regulatory T cells.

At the junction V is shortened by 5 bases and J by 3 bases, with 10 bases in between. The CDR3 contains 13 residues, cysteine and phenylalanine counted. Left in the record is the CDR3 DNA by itself, 39 bases read in frame from the first base. In the germline V gene (reference sequence), CDR1 corresponds to SSHAT and CDR2 to FNYEAQ. Healthy humans were used as donors in the study. The chain employs TRBV7-7 and TRBJ2-5, with the D gene not clear enough to name. This TCR derives from a human donor in good health. The sequencing input was CD4+ effector T cells (CD127+, CD25-, CD137-, CD154-) from PBMCs; culture status not recorded. The encoded CDR3 is CASSRDWEETQYF. In nucleotides, the sequence is TGTGCCAGCAGCAGGGATTGGGAAGAGACCCAGTACTTC.